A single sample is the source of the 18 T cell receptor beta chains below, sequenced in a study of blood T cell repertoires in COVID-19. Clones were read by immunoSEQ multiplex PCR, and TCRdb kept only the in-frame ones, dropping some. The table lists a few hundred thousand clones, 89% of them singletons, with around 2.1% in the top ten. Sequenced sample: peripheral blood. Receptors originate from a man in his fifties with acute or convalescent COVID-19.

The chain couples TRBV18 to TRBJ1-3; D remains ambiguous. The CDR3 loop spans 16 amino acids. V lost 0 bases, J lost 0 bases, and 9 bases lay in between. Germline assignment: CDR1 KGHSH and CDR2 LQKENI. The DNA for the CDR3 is TGTGCCAGCTCACCACCCTTATCGAGCTCTGGAAACACCATATATTTT. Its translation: CASSPPLSSSGNTIYF.

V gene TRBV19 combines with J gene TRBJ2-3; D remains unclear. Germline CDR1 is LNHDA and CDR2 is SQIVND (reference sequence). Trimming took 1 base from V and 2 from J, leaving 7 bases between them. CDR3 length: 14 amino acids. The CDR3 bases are TGTGCCAGTAGTATAGGCGGAGTCACAGATACGCAGTATTTT. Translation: CASSIGGVTDTQYF.

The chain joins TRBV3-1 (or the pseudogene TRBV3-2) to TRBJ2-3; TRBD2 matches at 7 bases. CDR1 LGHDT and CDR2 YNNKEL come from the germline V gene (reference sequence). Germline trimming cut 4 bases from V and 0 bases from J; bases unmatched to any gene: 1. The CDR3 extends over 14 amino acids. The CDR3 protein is CASSLRGSTDTQYF. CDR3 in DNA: TGTGCCAGCAGCCTGCGGGGGAGCACAGATACGCAGTATTTT.

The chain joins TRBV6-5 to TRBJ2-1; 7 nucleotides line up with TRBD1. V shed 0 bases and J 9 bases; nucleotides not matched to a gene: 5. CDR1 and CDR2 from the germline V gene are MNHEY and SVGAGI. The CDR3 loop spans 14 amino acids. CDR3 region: CASSYSQGNAEQFF. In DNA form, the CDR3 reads TGTGCCAGCAGTTACTCACAGGGGAACGCTGAGCAGTTCTTC.

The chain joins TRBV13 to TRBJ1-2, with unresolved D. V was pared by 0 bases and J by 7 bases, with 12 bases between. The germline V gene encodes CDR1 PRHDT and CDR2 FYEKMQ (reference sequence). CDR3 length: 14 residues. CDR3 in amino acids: CASSLGGGTGGYTF. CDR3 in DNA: TGTGCCAGCAGCTTAGGGGGAGGAACGGGTGGCTACACCTTC.

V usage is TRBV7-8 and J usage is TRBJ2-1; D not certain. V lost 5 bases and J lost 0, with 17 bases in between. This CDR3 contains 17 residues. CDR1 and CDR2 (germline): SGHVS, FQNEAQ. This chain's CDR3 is CASSLPQWPSSYNEQFF. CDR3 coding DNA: TGTGCCAGCAGCCTCCCCCAGTGGCCAAGCTCCTACAATGAGCAGTTCTTC.

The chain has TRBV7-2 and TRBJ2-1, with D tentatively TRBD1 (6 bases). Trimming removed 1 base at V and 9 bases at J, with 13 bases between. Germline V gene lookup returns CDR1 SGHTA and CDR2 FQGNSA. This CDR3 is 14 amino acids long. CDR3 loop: CASSLEFRDTEQFF. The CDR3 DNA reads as TGTGCCAGCAGCTTAGAGTTCAGGGACACTGAGCAGTTCTTC.

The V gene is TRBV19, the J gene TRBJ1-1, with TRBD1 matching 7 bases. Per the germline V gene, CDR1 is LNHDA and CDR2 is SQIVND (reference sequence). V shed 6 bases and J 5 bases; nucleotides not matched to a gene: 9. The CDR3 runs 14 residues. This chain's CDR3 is CASRRTGQGTEAFF. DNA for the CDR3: TGTGCCAGTAGGCGGACAGGCCAGGGTACTGAAGCTTTCTTT.

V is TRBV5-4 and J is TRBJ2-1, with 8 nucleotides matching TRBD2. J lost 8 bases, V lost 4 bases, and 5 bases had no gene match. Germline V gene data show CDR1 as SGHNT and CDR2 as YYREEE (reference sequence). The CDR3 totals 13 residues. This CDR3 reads CASSPRGGDEQFF. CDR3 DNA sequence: TGTGCCAGCAGCCCCCGGGGGGGAGATGAGCAGTTCTTC.

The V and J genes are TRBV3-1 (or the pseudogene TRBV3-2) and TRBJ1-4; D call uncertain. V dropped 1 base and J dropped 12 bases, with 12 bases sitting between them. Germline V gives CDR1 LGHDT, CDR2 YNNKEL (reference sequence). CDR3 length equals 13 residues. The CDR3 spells CASSQVEGKELFF. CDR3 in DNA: TGTGCCAGCAGCCAAGTAGAGGGTAAAGAACTGTTTTTT.

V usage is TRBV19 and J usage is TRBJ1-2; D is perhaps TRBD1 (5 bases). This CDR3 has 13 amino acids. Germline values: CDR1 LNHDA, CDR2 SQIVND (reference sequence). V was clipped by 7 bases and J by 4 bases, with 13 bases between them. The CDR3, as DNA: TGTGCCAGTAAATCGGGGGAAACCTATGGCTACACCTTC. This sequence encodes CASKSGETYGYTF.

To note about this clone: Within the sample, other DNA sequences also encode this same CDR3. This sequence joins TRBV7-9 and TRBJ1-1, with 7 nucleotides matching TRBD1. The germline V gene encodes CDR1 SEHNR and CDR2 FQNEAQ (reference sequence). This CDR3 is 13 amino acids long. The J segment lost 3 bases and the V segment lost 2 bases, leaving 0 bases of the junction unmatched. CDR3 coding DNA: TGTGCCAGCAGCTTACAGGGGGACACTGAAGCTTTCTTT. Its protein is CASSLQGDTEAFF.

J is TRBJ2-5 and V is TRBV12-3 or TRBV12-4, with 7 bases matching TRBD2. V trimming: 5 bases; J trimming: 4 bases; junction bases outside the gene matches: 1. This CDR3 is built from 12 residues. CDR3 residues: CASSGGGETQYF. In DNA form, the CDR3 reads TGTGCCAGCAGTGGGGGGGGAGAGACCCAGTACTTC.

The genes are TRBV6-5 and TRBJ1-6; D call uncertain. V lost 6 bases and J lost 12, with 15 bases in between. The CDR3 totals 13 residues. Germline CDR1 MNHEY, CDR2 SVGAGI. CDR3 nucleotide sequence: TGTGCCAGCAGGACCTCGGGTAATCTACCCCTCCACTTT. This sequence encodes CASRTSGNLPLHF.

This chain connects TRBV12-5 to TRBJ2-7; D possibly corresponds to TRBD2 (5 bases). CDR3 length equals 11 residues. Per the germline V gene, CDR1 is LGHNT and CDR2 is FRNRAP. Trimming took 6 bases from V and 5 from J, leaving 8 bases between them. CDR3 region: CASGPGNEQYF. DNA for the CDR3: TGTGCTAGTGGGCCGGGAAACGAGCAGTACTTC.

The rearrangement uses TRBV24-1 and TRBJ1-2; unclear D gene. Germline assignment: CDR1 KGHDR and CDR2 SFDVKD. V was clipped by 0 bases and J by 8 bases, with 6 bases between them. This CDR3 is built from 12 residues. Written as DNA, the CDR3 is TGTGCCACCAGTGATTTGGGAGGCGGCTACACCTTC. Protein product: CATSDLGGGYTF.

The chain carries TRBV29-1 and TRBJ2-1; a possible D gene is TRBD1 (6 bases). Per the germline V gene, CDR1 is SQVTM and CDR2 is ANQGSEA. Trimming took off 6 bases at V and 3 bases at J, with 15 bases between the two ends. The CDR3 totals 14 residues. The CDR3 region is CSVLLQGNYNEQFF. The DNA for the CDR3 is TGCAGCGTCCTCCTACAGGGAAACTACAATGAGCAGTTCTTC.

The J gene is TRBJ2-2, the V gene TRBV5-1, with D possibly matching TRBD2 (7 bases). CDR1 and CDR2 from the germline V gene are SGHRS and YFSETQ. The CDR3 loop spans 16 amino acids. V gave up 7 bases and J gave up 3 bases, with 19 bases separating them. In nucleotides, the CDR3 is TGCGCCAGCGTGGACCGCGGGGGCGCGGACACCGGGGAGCTGTTTTTT. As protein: CASVDRGGADTGELFF. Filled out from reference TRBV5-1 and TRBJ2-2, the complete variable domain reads KAGVTQTPRYLIKTRGQQVTLSCSPISGHRSVSWYQQTPGQGLQFLFEYFSETQRNKGNFPGRFSGRQFSNSRSEMNVSTLELGDSALYLCASVDRGGADTGELFFGEGSRLTVL.